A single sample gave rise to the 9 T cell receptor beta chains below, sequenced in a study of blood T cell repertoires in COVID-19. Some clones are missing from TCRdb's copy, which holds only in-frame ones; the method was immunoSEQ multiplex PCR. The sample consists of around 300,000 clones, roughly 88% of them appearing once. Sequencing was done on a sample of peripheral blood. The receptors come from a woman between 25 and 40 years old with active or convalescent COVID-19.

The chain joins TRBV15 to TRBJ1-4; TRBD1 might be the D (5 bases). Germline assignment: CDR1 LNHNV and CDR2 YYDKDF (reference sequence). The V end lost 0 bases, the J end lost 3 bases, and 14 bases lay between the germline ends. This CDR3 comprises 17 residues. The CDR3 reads CATSREHLGVANEKLFF. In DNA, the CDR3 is TGTGCCACCAGCAGAGAGCACTTAGGGGTTGCTAATGAAAAACTGTTTTTT. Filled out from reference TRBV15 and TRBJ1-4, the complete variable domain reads DAMVIQNPRYQVTQFGKPVTLSCSQTLNHNVMYWYQQKSSQAPKLLFHYYDKDFNNEADTPDNFQSRRPNTSFCFLDIRSPGLGDTAMYLCATSREHLGVANEKLFFGSGTQLSVL.

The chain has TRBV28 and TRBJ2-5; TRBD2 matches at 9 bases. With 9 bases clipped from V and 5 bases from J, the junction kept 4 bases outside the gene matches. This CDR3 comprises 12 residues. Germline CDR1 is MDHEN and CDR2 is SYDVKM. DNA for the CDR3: TGTGCCAGTACGAGCGGGGGGGAGACCCAGTACTTC. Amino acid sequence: CASTSGGETQYF.

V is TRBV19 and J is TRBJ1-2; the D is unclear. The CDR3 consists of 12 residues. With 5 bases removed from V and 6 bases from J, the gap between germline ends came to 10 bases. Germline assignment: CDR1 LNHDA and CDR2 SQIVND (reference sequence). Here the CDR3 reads CASSPQMDGYTF. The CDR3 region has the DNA TGTGCCAGTAGTCCCCAGATGGATGGCTACACCTTC.

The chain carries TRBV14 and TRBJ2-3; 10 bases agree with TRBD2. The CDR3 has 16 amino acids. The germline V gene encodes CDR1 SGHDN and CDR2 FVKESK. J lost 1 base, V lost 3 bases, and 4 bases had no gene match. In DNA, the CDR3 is TGTGCCAGCAGCCACTTAGCGGGGGGCCGCACAGATACGCAGTATTTT. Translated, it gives CASSHLAGGRTDTQYF.

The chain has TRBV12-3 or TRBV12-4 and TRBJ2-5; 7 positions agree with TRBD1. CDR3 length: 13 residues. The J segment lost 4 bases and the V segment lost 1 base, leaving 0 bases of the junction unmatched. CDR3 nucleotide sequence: TGTGCCAGCAGTTTAGGGACAGGAGAGACCCAGTACTTC. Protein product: CASSLGTGETQYF.

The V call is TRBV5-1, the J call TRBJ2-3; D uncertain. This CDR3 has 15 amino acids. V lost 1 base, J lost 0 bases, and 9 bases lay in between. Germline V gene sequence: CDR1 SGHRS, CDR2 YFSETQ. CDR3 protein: CASSLLPTSTDTQYF. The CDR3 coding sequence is TGCGCCAGCAGCTTGCTGCCAACTAGCACAGATACGCAGTATTTT.

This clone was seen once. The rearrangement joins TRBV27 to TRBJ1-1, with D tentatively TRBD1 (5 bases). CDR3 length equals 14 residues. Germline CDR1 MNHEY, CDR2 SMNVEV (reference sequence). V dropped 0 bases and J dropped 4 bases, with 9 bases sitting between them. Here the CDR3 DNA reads TGTGCCAGCAGTTTATCGCAGGGAGGCACTGAAGCTTTCTTT. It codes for CASSLSQGGTEAFF.

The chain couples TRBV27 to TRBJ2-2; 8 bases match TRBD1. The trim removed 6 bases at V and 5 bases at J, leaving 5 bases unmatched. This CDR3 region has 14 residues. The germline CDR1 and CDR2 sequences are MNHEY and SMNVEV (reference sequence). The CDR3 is CASRRTGGTGELFF. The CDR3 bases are TGTGCCAGCAGGAGAACAGGGGGAACCGGGGAGCTGTTTTTT.

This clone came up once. The CDR3 loop reads CASSSRGNTEAFF. The DNA of the CDR3 is TGTGCCAGCAGCTCCAGGGGGAACACTGAAGCTTTCTTT. The V and J genes are TRBV11-2 and TRBJ1-1, with D maybe TRBD1 (6 bases). V was clipped by 4 bases and J by 1 base, with 7 bases between them. The length of the CDR3 is 13 residues. CDR1 and CDR2 from the germline V gene are SGHAT and FQNNGV.